This T cell receptor beta chain was captured by sequencing in a study of early T cells in non-severe SARS-CoV-2 infection. Study context: Whole-blood bulk RNA, unsorted, was sequenced, and chains were unpaired. General observations from the study: Using VDJdb, the matching emphasized anti-spike CD8 responses while missing private and CD4 specificities.

J gave up 5 bases and V 3 bases, and 5 bases lay outside the gene matches. CDR3 size: 15 residues. Germline V gene sequence: CDR1 KGHSH, CDR2 LQKENI. TCRdb reprocessed the 5' RACE reads via MiXCR and lists one record per CDR3 protein. The sample has approximately 65,000 distinct CDR3 sequences, approximately 10% seen once; the top ten hold approximately 5.9%. Comment on this clonotype: Its specificity is unknown.

The chain is built from TRBV18 and TRBJ2-1; 9 nucleotides align to TRBD1. The clonotype originates from an adult who was a healthcare worker with PCR-confirmed SARS-CoV-2 infection or an uninfected control (not recorded which). The sequenced material came from whole blood. The CDR3 protein is CASSPRDRVHNEQFF. The CDR3 DNA follows: TGTGCCAGCTCACCCCGGGACAGGGTCCACAATGAGCAGTTCTTC.